What follows describes a single TCR beta chain. Antigen specificity is unknown. In the PCR, 60 Vbeta and 13 Jbeta primers were used. Here immunoSEQ multiplex PCR was the method, and the copy in TCRdb shows in-frame clones only, minus some. The sample has fewer than 130,000 clones; 70% to 80% are singletons. The sample originates from a study of cytomegalovirus exposure and HLA in healthy donors. Study observations and caveats: Several of the most significant clusters were apparently associated with common viral pathogens in a later analysis. A later analysis linked a missense variant in DCLRE1C to the trimming of TCR beta V and J genes.

V shed 6 bases and J 8 bases; nucleotides not matched to a gene: 18. This CDR3 spans 17 amino acids. Germline V gives CDR1 LNHDA, CDR2 SQIVND (reference sequence). The receptor comes from a woman aged 40 to 55 in good health and CMV-seronegative. The source material was PBMCs. The chain links TRBV19 to TRBJ2-2; 7 nucleotides align to TRBD2. The CDR3 is CASSVPRGREGTGELFF. The CDR3 coding sequence is TGTGCCAGTAGCGTCCCCCGTGGCAGGGAGGGTACGGGGGAGCTGTTTTTT.